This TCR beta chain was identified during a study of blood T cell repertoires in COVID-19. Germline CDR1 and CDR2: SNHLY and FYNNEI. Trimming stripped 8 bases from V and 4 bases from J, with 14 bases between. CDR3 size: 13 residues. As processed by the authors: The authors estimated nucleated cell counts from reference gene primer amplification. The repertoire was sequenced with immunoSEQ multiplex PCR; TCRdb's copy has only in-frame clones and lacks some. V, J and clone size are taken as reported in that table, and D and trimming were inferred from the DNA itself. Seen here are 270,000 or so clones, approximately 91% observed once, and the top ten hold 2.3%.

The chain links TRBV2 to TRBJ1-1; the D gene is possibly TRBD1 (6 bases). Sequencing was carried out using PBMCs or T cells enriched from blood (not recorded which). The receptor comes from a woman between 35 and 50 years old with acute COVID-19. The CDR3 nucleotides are TGTGCCAGCCCCCAGGGGATGAGCACTGAAGCTTTCTTT. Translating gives CASPQGMSTEAFF. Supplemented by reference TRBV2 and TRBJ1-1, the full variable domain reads EPEVTQTPSHQVTQMGQEVILRCVPISNHLYFYWYRQILGQKVEFLVSFYNNEISEKSEIFDDQFSVERPDGSNFTLKIRSTKLEDSAMYFCASPQGMSTEAFFGQGTRLTVV.